The present TCR beta chain was sequenced within a study of CD8 T cells in ankylosing spondylitis. The CDR3 has 15 amino acids. The germline V gene encodes CDR1 SQVTM and CDR2 ANQGSEA. V was pared by 4 bases and J by 0 bases, with 8 bases of the junction left unmatched. MiXCR, applied by TCRdb to the 5' RACE reads, yields one record per CDR3 protein. The table records approximately 140,000 distinct CDR3 sequences, roughly 8.8% of them present only once. The table lists this clonotype with a few counts. The sample consisted of synovial fluid, either unsorted or a sorted T cell fraction (not recorded which). The TCR originated in a male donor with ankylosing spondylitis. The V gene is TRBV29-1, the J gene TRBJ1-2; TRBD1 agrees at 7 bases. For the CDR3, the DNA is TGCAGCGTTGCCTTGGACAGGCACACTAACTATGGCTACACCTTC. Its protein is CSVALDRHTNYGYTF. Looking up the rest from reference TRBV29-1 and TRBJ1-2 gives the full variable domain: SAVISQKPSRDICQRGTSLTIQCQVDSQVTMMFWYRQQPGQSLTLIATANQGSEATYESGFVIDKFPISRPNLTFSTLTVSNMSPEDSSIYLCSVALDRHTNYGYTFGSGTRLTVV.